This T cell receptor beta chain was captured by sequencing in a study of early T cells in non-severe SARS-CoV-2 infection. Germline assignment: CDR1 LGHDT and CDR2 YNNKEL (reference sequence). The CDR3 is 13 residues long. V lost 1 base and J lost 5, with 5 bases in between. Individual cDNA molecules carried attached unique molecular identifiers. One entry per CDR3 protein, called by TCRdb with MiXCR from the 5' RACE reads. Among approximately 34,000 distinct CDR3 sequences listed, roughly 7.9% were seen once. This clonotype was counted only a few times. The rearrangement uses TRBV3-1 and TRBJ1-4; D is unclear. The sequence was collected from an adult who was a healthcare worker with PCR-confirmed SARS-CoV-2 infection or an uninfected control (not recorded which). The specimen was whole blood, collected at baseline. CDR3 DNA: TGTGCCAGCAGCCAAGGCGGAAATGAAAAACTGTTTTTT. This translates into CASSQGGNEKLFF.